This T cell receptor beta chain was identified in a study of monozygotic twins with inflammatory bowel disease. Study findings and constraints: Repertoire similarity did not differ between concordant and discordant twins, perhaps due to limited power. IBD patients showed reduced TCRbeta diversity (inverse Simpson) versus healthy co-twins.

As concerns this clonotype: Its antigen is still unknown.

The germline gives CDR1 MNHEY, CDR2 SMNVEV (reference sequence). CDR3 length equals 14 residues. cDNA for each sample came from eight separate reactions. Following a re-call of the 5' RACE reads, TCRdb has one entry per CDR3 protein and lacks DNA. The sample's table shows around 99,000 distinct CDR3 sequences. This receptor was identified in a human donor with ulcerative colitis or Crohn's disease, or a healthy co-twin of an affected twin (not recorded which). Material for sequencing was blood. The chain is built from TRBV27 and TRBJ2-1. The CDR3 sequence: CASSLWGRYNEQFF.